Listed below are T cell receptor beta chains from one sample, sequenced in a study of cytomegalovirus exposure and HLA in healthy donors. Using immunoSEQ multiplex PCR, the repertoire was profiled, and TCRdb retains in-frame clones only, with some absent. Found here are 150,000 to 200,000 clones, around four fifths of them singletons; the top ten hold under 2.5%. Sequences were obtained from PBMCs. These receptor sequences come from a man aged 25 to 40 in good health and CMV-seropositive. Each CDR3 is given with its conserved first and last residue. D genes are given only for firm matches. Some rows mark clone size as missing; the rest say once, few, many or name a class of expanded clone.

clone_size cdr3_length j_call v_call d_call cdr3_aa cdr3_nt
NA 12 TRBJ1-4 TRBV25-1 NA CASSLDPGELFF TGTGCCAGCAGTTTAGACCCCGGGGAACTGTTTTTT
NA 16 TRBJ1-5 TRBV5-6 TRBD1 CASSSQGATLAQPQHF TGTGCCAGCAGCTCCCAGGGGGCGACTCTAGCTCAGCCCCAGCATTTT
NA 19 TRBJ2-7 TRBV7-6 NA CASSLGMVIGDSHSYEQYF TGTGCCAGCAGCTTAGGAATGGTTATAGGAGACAGTCACTCCTACGAGCAGTACTTC
NA 13 TRBJ1-1 TRBV7-2 NA CASSPTGDTEAFF TGTGCCAGCAGTCCCACAGGAGACACTGAAGCTTTCTTT
NA 18 TRBJ2-1 TRBV7-9 TRBD2 CASSLPPRLAGVYNEQFF TGTGCCAGCAGCTTACCCCCTAGACTAGCGGGGGTATACAATGAGCAGTTCTTC
few 15 TRBJ2-7 TRBV7-2 TRBD2 CASSFSGGGSYEQYF TGTGCCAGCAGCTTTAGCGGGGGGGGCTCCTACGAGCAGTACTTC
once 15 TRBJ1-1 TRBV4-1 NA CASSQVGQWNTEAFF TGCGCCAGCAGCCAAGTCGGACAGTGGAACACTGAAGCTTTCTTT
NA 14 TRBJ2-2 TRBV19 NA CASISQPNTGELFF TGTGCCAGTATCTCACAGCCGAACACCGGGGAGCTGTTTTTT
NA 12 TRBJ2-7 TRBV5-1 NA CASVGAGIQQYF TGCGCCAGCGTCGGCGCAGGGATCCAGCAGTACTTC
NA 18 TRBJ1-3 TRBV4-1 NA CASSQVGRTAHSGNTIYF TGCGCCAGCAGCCAAGTAGGACGGACAGCTCACTCTGGAAACACCATATATTTT
NA 12 TRBJ1-1 TRBV14 NA CAVRGLNTEAFF TGTGCCGTTAGGGGCCTGAACACTGAAGCTTTCTTT
NA 18 TRBJ1-3 TRBV5-1 TRBD1 CASSLGTGGSFSGNTIYF TGCGCCAGCAGCTTGGGGACAGGGGGCAGTTTCTCTGGAAACACCATATATTTT
few 13 TRBJ1-2 TRBV30 NA CAWSVGGSGGYTF TGTGCCTGGAGTGTCGGGGGTAGTGGTGGCTACACCTTC
NA 15 TRBJ1-2 TRBV11-2 NA CASSLTGPAGYGYTF TGTGCCAGCAGCTTAACGGGGCCGGCGGGATATGGCTACACCTTC
NA 14 TRBJ1-3 TRBV6-6 NA CASSPRSSGNTIYF TGTGCCAGCAGCCCGCGGAGCTCTGGAAACACCATATATTTT
NA 19 TRBJ2-3 TRBV7-2 TRBD2 CASSLFALAGGRSTDTQYF TGTGCCAGCAGCTTATTCGCCCTAGCGGGGGGCCGGAGCACAGATACGCAGTATTTT
few 12 TRBJ2-2 TRBV29-1 NA CSTRSGAGELFF TGCAGCACCCGCTCGGGGGCCGGGGAGCTGTTTTTT
once 13 TRBJ2-2 TRBV4-1 NA CASSRTNTGELFF TGCGCCAGCAGCCGGACAAACACCGGGGAGCTGTTTTTT
NA 15 TRBJ2-1 TRBV9 TRBD2 CASSVDGGDYNEQFF TGTGCCAGCAGCGTAGACGGGGGGGACTACAATGAGCAGTTCTTC
NA 13 TRBJ2-3 TRBV7-9 NA CASRGQGTDTQYF TGTGCCAGCAGGGGGCAGGGCACAGATACGCAGTATTTT
NA 17 TRBJ2-1 TRBV11-3 TRBD1 CASSLDRGRSSYNEQFF TGTGCCAGCAGCTTAGACAGGGGGCGGTCTTCCTACAATGAGCAGTTCTTC
NA 16 TRBJ2-3 TRBV5-1 TRBD2 CASSLTPAGGTDTQYF TGCGCCAGCAGCTTGACCCCCGCGGGGGGCACAGATACGCAGTATTTT
NA 15 TRBJ2-2 TRBV7-3 NA CASSFLTRGPGELFF TGTGCCAGCAGCTTTCTTACGCGGGGCCCCGGGGAGCTGTTTTTT
NA 14 TRBJ2-1 TRBV28 TRBD2 CASSRLASYNEQFF TGTGCCAGCAGTCGACTAGCGTCCTACAATGAGCAGTTCTTC
NA 15 TRBJ2-3 TRBV7-3 NA CASSLMGARTDTQYF TGTGCCAGCAGCTTAATGGGGGCCCGCACAGATACGCAGTATTTT
NA 12 TRBJ2-2 TRBV27 NA CASKGYTGELFF TGTGCCAGCAAGGGGTACACCGGGGAGCTGTTTTTT
NA 14 TRBJ2-1 TRBV6-5 NA CASSNGGPYNEQFF TGTGCCAGCTCGAACGGGGGGCCCTACAATGAGCAGTTCTTC
NA 13 TRBJ2-5 TRBV5-1 TRBD2 CASGRGSTETQYF TGCGCCAGCGGGAGGGGTTCGACGGAGACCCAGTACTTC
few 13 TRBJ1-2 TRBV19 TRBD1 CASTLDRDHGYTF TGTGCCAGTACCCTGGACAGGGATCACGGCTACACCTTC
NA 16 TRBJ2-1 TRBV9 NA CASNPVGRGSYNEQFF TGTGCCAGCAACCCTGTAGGCAGGGGTTCCTACAATGAGCAGTTCTTC
NA 15 TRBJ1-1 TRBV6-4 NA CASRRDSWGNTEAFF TGTGCCAGCAGGAGGGACTCCTGGGGGAACACTGAAGCTTTCTTT
NA 14 TRBJ2-2 TRBV2 TRBD1 CASSSDRGSGELFF TGTGCCAGCAGTTCCGACAGGGGGTCTGGGGAGCTGTTTTTT
NA 16 TRBJ2-7 TRBV7-6 TRBD2 CASSSLPGGSSYEQYF TGTGCCAGCAGCTCCCTCCCGGGAGGGAGCTCCTACGAGCAGTACTTC
NA 13 TRBJ2-7 TRBV29-1 TRBD2 CSVEGGNSYEQYF TGCAGCGTGGAGGGAGGGAATTCCTACGAGCAGTACTTC
NA 13 TRBJ1-5 TRBV5-8 NA CASSLQVNQPQHF TGTGCCAGCAGCCTACAGGTGAATCAGCCCCAGCATTTT
NA 16 TRBJ2-2 TRBV4-1 NA CASSPRAGWSTGELFF TGCGCCAGCAGCCCGCGGGCGGGTTGGAGCACCGGGGAGCTGTTTTTT
NA 15 TRBJ1-2 TRBV4-3 TRBD1 CASSQQGAGAYGYTF TGCGCCAGCAGCCAACAGGGGGCTGGTGCCTATGGCTACACCTTC